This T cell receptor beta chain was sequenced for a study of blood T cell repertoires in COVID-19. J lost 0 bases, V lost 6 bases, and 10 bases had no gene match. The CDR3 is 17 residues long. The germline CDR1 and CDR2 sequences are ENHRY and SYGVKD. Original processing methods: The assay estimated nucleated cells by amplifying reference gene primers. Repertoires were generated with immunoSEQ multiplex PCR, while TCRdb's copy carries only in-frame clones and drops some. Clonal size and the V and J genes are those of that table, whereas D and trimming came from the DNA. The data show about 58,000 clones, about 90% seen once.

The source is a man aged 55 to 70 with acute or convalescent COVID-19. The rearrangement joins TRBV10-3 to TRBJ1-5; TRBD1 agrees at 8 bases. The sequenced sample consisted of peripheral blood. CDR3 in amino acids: CAIRPGQDRYSNQPQHF. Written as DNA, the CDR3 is TGTGCCATCAGACCGGGACAGGATCGTTATAGCAATCAGCCCCAGCATTTT.